Listed below are T cell receptor beta chains from one sample, sequenced in a study of CD8+ T cells in alopecia areata. Some clones are missing from TCRdb's copy, which holds only in-frame ones; the method was immunoSEQ multiplex PCR. The sample contains roughly 230,000 clones, 43% of which appear only once. The sample in question was CD4+ T cells sorted from blood, obtained at approximately week 36, from a patient treated with tofacitinib. These receptors all stem from a human donor with alopecia areata. Each CDR3 is given with its conserved first and last residue. A D gene is named only where the DNA matches it firmly. Clone size is shown for a subset of rows, as once, few, many or a class of expanded clone.

V: TRBV30; size: -; J: TRBJ1-1; D: TRBD1; CDR3: CAWSGDSDTEAFF; DNA: TGTGCCTGGAGTGGGGACAGTGACACTGAAGCTTTCTTT
V: TRBV7-9; size: -; J: TRBJ2-1; D: TRBD2; CDR3: CASSLAGVRTSDYNEQFF; DNA: TGTGCCAGCAGCTTAGCGGGGGTACGGACTAGCGACTACAATGAGCAGTTCTTC
V: TRBV4-3; size: few; J: TRBJ2-7; D: TRBD1; CDR3: CASSYRGDRGTYEQYF; DNA: TGCGCCAGCAGCTACCGGGGAGACAGGGGTACCTACGAGCAGTACTTC
V: TRBV5-1; size: -; J: TRBJ2-5; D: -; CDR3: CASSSDLGETQYF; DNA: TGCGCCAGCAGCTCGGACTTAGGAGAGACCCAGTACTTC
V: TRBV11-2; size: -; J: TRBJ1-2; D: -; CDR3: CASSLQGPTFGYTF; DNA: TGTGCCAGCAGCTTACAAGGCCCTACCTTTGGCTACACCTTC
V: TRBV7-9; size: -; J: TRBJ2-7; D: -; CDR3: CASSYTGTTGTEQYF; DNA: TGTGCCAGCAGCTATACCGGGACCACAGGTACCGAGCAGTACTTC
V: TRBV7-3; size: -; J: TRBJ2-1; D: TRBD2; CDR3: CASSLTLTSGGNEQFF; DNA: TGTGCCAGCAGCTTAACGTTAACTAGCGGGGGCAATGAGCAGTTCTTC
V: TRBV29-1; size: -; J: TRBJ2-3; D: -; CDR3: CSAAPVLTDTQYF; DNA: TGCAGCGCAGCCCCGGTTCTCACAGATACGCAGTATTTT
V: TRBV5-1; size: few; J: TRBJ2-5; D: TRBD2; CDR3: CASSYTGTSFRAGETQYF; DNA: TGCGCCAGCAGCTATACCGGGACTAGCTTCCGAGCTGGAGAGACCCAGTACTTC
V: TRBV2; size: -; J: TRBJ1-5; D: -; CDR3: CASSGRGAYQPQHF; DNA: TGTGCCAGCAGCGGGCGGGGGGCGTATCAGCCCCAGCATTTT
V: TRBV29-1; size: -; J: TRBJ2-7; D: -; CDR3: CSVTGPQAPYEQYF; DNA: TGCAGCGTGACGGGGCCTCAAGCCCCCTACGAGCAGTACTTC
V: TRBV7-2; size: -; J: TRBJ1-5; D: -; CDR3: CASSLVAGARNQPQHF; DNA: TGTGCCAGCAGCTTAGTGGCAGGGGCGAGAAATCAGCCCCAGCATTTT
V: TRBV30; size: -; J: TRBJ1-2; D: -; CDR3: CAWSESRQGTGYTF; DNA: TGTGCCTGGAGTGAATCCCGGCAGGGCACTGGCTACACCTTC
V: TRBV18; size: -; J: TRBJ1-2; D: -; CDR3: CASSQETYGYTF; DNA: TGTGCCAGCTCTCAGGAGACCTATGGCTACACCTTC
V: TRBV19; size: -; J: TRBJ1-2; D: -; CDR3: CASSHGVQYGYTF; DNA: TGTGCCAGTAGCCATGGTGTCCAGTATGGCTACACCTTC
V: TRBV5-1; size: once; J: TRBJ1-5; D: -; CDR3: CASSHEEGGRSQPQHF; DNA: TGCGCCAGCAGCCACGAGGAGGGGGGGCGCAGTCAGCCCCAGCATTTT
V: TRBV5-4; size: -; J: TRBJ2-2; D: TRBD2; CDR3: CASSPTSGLSSVELFF; DNA: TGTGCCAGCAGCCCAACTAGCGGACTCAGTAGTGTGGAGCTGTTTTTT
V: TRBV29-1; size: few; J: TRBJ2-1; D: TRBD2; CDR3: CSLGTPRGNEQFF; DNA: TGCAGCCTCGGGACTCCGCGGGGGAATGAGCAGTTCTTC
V: TRBV5-1; size: few; J: TRBJ2-7; D: TRBD2; CDR3: CASSEATSGSGRQYF; DNA: TGCGCCAGCAGCGAAGCGACTAGCGGGTCGGGAAGGCAGTACTTC
V: TRBV7-7; size: few; J: TRBJ2-1; D: -; CDR3: CASSLGAIRYNEQFF; DNA: TGTGCCAGCAGCTTAGGAGCGATAAGATACAATGAGCAGTTCTTC
V: TRBV10-3; size: -; J: TRBJ2-2; D: -; CDR3: CAISDRAQYAGELFF; DNA: TGTGCCATCAGTGACCGGGCCCAGTACGCCGGGGAGCTGTTTTTT
V: TRBV29-1; size: -; J: TRBJ2-3; D: -; CDR3: CSGRRGSTDTQYF; DNA: TGCAGCGGACGCCGGGGGAGCACAGATACGCAGTATTTT
V: TRBV29-1; size: -; J: TRBJ1-1; D: -; CDR3: CSVWAGEMNTEAFF; DNA: TGCAGCGTTTGGGCAGGAGAGATGAACACTGAAGCTTTCTTT
V: TRBV29-1; size: -; J: TRBJ2-5; D: -; CDR3: CSAATEETQYF; DNA: TGCAGCGCCGCGACAGAAGAGACCCAGTACTTC
V: TRBV4-1; size: few; J: TRBJ1-4; D: -; CDR3: CASSPGAAQIANEKLFF; DNA: TGCGCCAGCAGCCCCGGGGCCGCTCAGATAGCTAATGAAAAACTGTTTTTT
V: TRBV28; size: -; J: TRBJ1-2; D: -; CDR3: CASTLSPRGNYGYTF; DNA: TGTGCCAGCACTCTTTCCCCCAGGGGTAACTATGGCTACACCTTC
V: TRBV28; size: -; J: TRBJ1-1; D: -; CDR3: CASSYGQSEAFF; DNA: TGTGCCAGCAGTTACGGACAGTCTGAAGCTTTCTTT
V: TRBV5-1; size: -; J: TRBJ2-7; D: TRBD1; CDR3: CASSGASWATGGAMEQYF; DNA: TGCGCCAGCAGCGGGGCGAGTTGGGCGACAGGGGGCGCGATGGAGCAGTACTTC
V: TRBV7-3; size: -; J: TRBJ1-1; D: -; CDR3: CASSSQPNTEAFF; DNA: TGTGCCAGCAGCTCTCAGCCGAACACTGAAGCTTTCTTT
V: TRBV2; size: few; J: TRBJ1-5; D: -; CDR3: CASSTGVNQPQHF; DNA: TGTGCCAGCAGTACCGGGGTCAATCAGCCCCAGCATTTT
V: TRBV30; size: -; J: TRBJ2-4; D: TRBD2; CDR3: CAWSATSGRAMNIQYF; DNA: TGTGCCTGGAGTGCGACTAGCGGGAGGGCCATGAACATTCAGTACTTC
V: TRBV29-1; size: few; J: TRBJ1-2; D: -; CDR3: CSVSPGALYGYTF; DNA: TGCAGCGTTTCCCCGGGGGCGCTCTATGGCTACACCTTC
V: TRBV15; size: -; J: TRBJ1-4; D: -; CDR3: CATSSEKLFF; DNA: TGTGCCACCAGTTCTGAAAAACTGTTTTTT
V: TRBV29-1; size: -; J: TRBJ2-7; D: -; CDR3: CSAATGSSSYEQYF; DNA: TGCAGCGCCGCGACCGGGTCCAGCTCCTACGAGCAGTACTTC
V: TRBV7-9; size: -; J: TRBJ2-5; D: -; CDR3: CASSSQETQYF; DNA: TGTGCCAGCAGCTCCCAGGAGACCCAGTACTTC
V: TRBV7-9; size: few; J: TRBJ2-7; D: TRBD2; CDR3: CASSLAQGGRINEQYF; DNA: TGTGCCAGCAGCTTAGCGCAGGGCGGGAGGATAAACGAGCAGTACTTC
V: TRBV11-2; size: few; J: TRBJ1-4; D: -; CDR3: CASSLVPSSREKLFF; DNA: TGTGCCAGCAGCTTAGTTCCCTCCTCCCGGGAAAAACTGTTTTTT
V: TRBV29-1; size: -; J: TRBJ2-6; D: -; CDR3: CSVGAGANVLTF; DNA: TGCAGCGTTGGAGCTGGGGCCAACGTCCTGACTTTC
V: TRBV29-1; size: few; J: TRBJ1-4; D: TRBD1; CDR3: CSVARQGETNEKLFF; DNA: TGCAGCGTTGCCCGACAGGGTGAAACTAATGAAAAACTGTTTTTT
V: TRBV30; size: -; J: TRBJ1-5; D: -; CDR3: CAWSLDDNQPQHF; DNA: TGTGCCTGGAGTCTGGACGATAATCAGCCCCAGCATTTT
V: TRBV5-1; size: -; J: TRBJ2-5; D: TRBD1; CDR3: CASSPGTGEETQYF; DNA: TGCGCCAGCAGCCCTGGGACAGGGGAAGAGACCCAGTACTTC